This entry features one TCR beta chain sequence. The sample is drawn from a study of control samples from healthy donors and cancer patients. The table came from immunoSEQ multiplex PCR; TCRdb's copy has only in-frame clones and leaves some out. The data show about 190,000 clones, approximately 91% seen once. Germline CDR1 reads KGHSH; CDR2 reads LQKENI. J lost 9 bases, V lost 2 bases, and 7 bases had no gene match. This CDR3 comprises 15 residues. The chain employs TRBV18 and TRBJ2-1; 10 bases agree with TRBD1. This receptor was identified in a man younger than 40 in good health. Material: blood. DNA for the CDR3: TGTGCCAGCTCACCAGGGACAGGGGCTGGGGGTGAGCAGTTCTTC. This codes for CASSPGTGAGGEQFF.